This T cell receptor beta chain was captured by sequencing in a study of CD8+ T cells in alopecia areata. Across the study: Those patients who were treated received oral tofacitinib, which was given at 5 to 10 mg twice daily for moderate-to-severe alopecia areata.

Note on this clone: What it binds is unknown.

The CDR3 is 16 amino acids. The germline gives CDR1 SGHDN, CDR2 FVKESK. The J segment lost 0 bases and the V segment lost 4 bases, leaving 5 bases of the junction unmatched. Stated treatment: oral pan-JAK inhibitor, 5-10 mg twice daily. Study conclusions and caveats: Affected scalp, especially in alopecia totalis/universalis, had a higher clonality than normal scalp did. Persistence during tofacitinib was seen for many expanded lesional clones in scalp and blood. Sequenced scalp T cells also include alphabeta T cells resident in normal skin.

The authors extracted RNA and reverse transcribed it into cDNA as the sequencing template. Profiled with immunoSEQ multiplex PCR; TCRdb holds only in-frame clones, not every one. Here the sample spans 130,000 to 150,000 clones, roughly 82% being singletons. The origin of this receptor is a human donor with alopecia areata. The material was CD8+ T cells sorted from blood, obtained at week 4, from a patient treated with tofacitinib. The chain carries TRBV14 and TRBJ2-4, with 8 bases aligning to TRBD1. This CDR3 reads CASSPRTGKAKNIQYF. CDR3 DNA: TGTGCCAGCAGCCCCCGGACAGGGAAAGCCAAAAACATTCAGTACTTC.